This T cell receptor beta chain is drawn from a study of blood T cell repertoires in COVID-19. Study details: There were acute and convalescent COVID-19 samples, and they came from the United States, Italy and Spain. PBMCs, B-cell-depleted T cells, or T cells were the source of the cDNA or gDNA that made up the material.

This clone showed up just once. V was cut by 6 bases and J by 5 bases, with 10 bases left in between. Germline V gives CDR1 MDHEN, CDR2 SYDVKM. This CDR3 is 12 amino acids long. Per the original methods: Researchers report that nucleated cell counts were estimated from reference gene primer amplification. The assay was immunoSEQ multiplex PCR, and TCRdb's table has in-frame clones only and misses some. The V and J calls and clone size come from that table; D and trimming were worked out from the DNA. Of 150,000 to 200,000 clones listed, 82% are singletons. Specimen: peripheral blood. The sequence came from a woman between 65 and 79 years old with acute or convalescent COVID-19. The chain has TRBV28 and TRBJ1-2; D unclear. The CDR3: CASRPGMYGYTF. The CDR3 bases are TGTGCCAGCAGGCCAGGCATGTATGGCTACACCTTC.